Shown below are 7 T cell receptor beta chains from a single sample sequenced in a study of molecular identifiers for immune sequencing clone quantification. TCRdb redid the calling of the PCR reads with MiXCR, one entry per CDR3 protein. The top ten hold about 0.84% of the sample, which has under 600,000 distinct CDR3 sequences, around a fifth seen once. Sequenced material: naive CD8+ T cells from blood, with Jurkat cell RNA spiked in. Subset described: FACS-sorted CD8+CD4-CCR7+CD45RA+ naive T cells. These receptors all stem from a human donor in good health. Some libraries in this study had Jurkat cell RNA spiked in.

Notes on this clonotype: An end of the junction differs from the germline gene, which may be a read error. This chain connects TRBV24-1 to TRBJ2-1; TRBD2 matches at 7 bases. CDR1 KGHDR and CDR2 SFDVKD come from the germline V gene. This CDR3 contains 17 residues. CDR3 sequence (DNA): TGTGTCACCAGTGATCTGAATTTGGCGGGAGCTGGGAATGAGCAGTTCTTC. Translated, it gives CVTSDLNLAGAGNEQFF.

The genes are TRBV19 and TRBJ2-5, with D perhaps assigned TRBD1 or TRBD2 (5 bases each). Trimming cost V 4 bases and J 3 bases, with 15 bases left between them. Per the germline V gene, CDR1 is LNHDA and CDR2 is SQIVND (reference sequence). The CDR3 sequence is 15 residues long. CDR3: CASSSRDGRKETQYF. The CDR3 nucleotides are TGTGCCAGTAGTAGTAGGGACGGAAGAAAAGAGACCCAGTACTTC.

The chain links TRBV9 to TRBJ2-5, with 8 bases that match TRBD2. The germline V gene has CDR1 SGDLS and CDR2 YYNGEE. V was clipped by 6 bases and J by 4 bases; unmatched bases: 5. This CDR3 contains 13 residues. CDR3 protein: CASILGLAETQYF. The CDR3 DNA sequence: TGTGCCAGCATTTTAGGACTAGCAGAGACCCAGTACTTC.

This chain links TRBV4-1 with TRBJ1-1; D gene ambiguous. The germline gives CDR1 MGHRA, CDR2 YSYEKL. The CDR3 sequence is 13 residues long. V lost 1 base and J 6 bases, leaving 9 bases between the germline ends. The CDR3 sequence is CASSQVNAAEAFF. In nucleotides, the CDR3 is TGCGCCAGCAGCCAAGTCAACGCCGCTGAAGCTTTCTTT.

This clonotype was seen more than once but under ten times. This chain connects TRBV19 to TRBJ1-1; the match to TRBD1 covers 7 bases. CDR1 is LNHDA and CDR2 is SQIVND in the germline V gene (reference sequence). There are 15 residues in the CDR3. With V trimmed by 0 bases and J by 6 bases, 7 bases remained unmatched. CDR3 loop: CASSIEGGRSPEAFF. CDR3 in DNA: TGTGCCAGTAGTATAGAAGGGGGCAGGTCGCCTGAAGCTTTCTTT.

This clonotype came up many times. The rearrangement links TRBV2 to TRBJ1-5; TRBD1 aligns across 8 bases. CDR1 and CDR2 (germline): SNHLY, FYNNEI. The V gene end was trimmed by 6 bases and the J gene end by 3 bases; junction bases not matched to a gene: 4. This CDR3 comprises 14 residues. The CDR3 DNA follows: TGTGCCAGCAGCGGACAGGGATTCAATCAGCCCCAGCATTTT. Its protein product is CASSGQGFNQPQHF.

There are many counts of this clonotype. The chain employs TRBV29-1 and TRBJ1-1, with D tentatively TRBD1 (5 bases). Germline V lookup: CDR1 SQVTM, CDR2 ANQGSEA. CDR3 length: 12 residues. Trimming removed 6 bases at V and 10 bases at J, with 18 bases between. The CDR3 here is CSVRDLHPGAFF. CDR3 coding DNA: TGCAGCGTGAGGGACCTTCACCCGGGAGCTTTCTTT.